This TCR beta chain is from a study of cytomegalovirus exposure and HLA in healthy donors. Findings and caveats of the study: Reported performance of the classifier showed diagnosis of cytomegalovirus status with high specificity and sensitivity.

About this clone: The target antigen is unknown.

Each of the donors was a healthy bone marrow donor. The PCR employed 60 Vbeta primers together with 13 Jbeta primers. TCRdb keeps only in-frame clones here, not all; method: immunoSEQ multiplex PCR. The sample records about 230,000 clones, 77% being singletons. Trimming cost V 4 bases and J 2 bases; bases outside gene matches: 3. The germline gives CDR1 SGHNT, CDR2 YYREEE (reference sequence). This CDR3 comprises 15 residues. The sample consisted of PBMCs. The clonotype comes from a woman aged 55 to 70 in good health and CMV-seropositive. The V and J genes are TRBV5-4 and TRBJ2-7; TRBD2 matches at 13 bases. This chain's CDR3 is CASSPLAGGTYEQYF. The CDR3 nucleotides read TGTGCCAGCAGCCCACTAGCGGGAGGGACCTACGAGCAGTACTTC.